This entry describes one T cell receptor (beta chain). One end of the junction varies from germline; a read error may be responsible. These data come from a study of early T cells in non-severe SARS-CoV-2 infection. Looking at the study overall: Unsorted whole blood bulk RNA was sequenced, with unpaired chains.

The TCR library protocol attached unique molecular identifiers to the individual cDNA molecules. TCRdb recomputed calls from the 5' RACE reads with MiXCR, one row per CDR3 protein. The sample lists about 76,000 distinct CDR3 sequences, around a sixth seen once, with less than 15% in the top ten. Sequencing input: whole blood. The sequence was obtained from an adult who was a healthcare worker with PCR-confirmed SARS-CoV-2 infection or an uninfected control (not recorded which).

CDR3 bases: TGTGCCAGCACCCAATTCCGGGACAGAGGTCAAGAGACCCAGTACTTC. Its protein is CASTQFRDRGQETQYF. The chain couples TRBV3-1 to TRBJ2-5, with 7 bases that match TRBD1. Germline V gene sequence: CDR1 LGHDT, CDR2 YNNKEL (reference sequence). There are 16 residues in the CDR3.